This passage covers 8 T cell receptor beta chains from one sample sequenced in a study of vaccination and CD4 T cells after COVID-19. No antigen has been assigned to these receptors. The study sequenced cultured CD4+ T cell DNA using the Oncomine TCR Beta short-read assay. After culture, CD4+ T cells served as the source for genomic DNA extraction. TCRdb reprocessed the PCR reads with MiXCR, giving one entry per CDR3 protein. The table has 6,500 to 9,500 distinct CDR3 sequences, about two fifths seen once; the top ten hold 20% to 30%. The sample's treatment: approximately 9-day PBMC culture with coronavirus spike peptide pools or control peptides (ViraFEST assay). Gathered ahead of the COVID-19 pandemic (2011-2018) were the CD4+ T cells of the unexposed donor. What was sequenced was CD4+ T cells from blood, cultured in vitro. All receptors come from a human donor in good health.

The chain joins TRBV20-1 to TRBJ2-5, with a possible D match to TRBD2 (5 bases). This CDR3 contains 15 residues. V was clipped by 6 bases and J by 6 bases, with 23 bases between them. From germline, CDR1 is DFQATT and CDR2 SNEGSKA (reference sequence). CDR3 sequence reads: CSATTSRALEKTQYF. The CDR3 DNA follows: TGCAGTGCCACTACCTCGCGGGCATTGGAGAAGACCCAGTACTTC.

This clonotype occurred a few times. The J gene is TRBJ1-1, the V gene TRBV28; D is perhaps TRBD1 (5 bases). Trimming took 6 bases from V and 0 from J, leaving 11 bases between them. Germline CDR1 is MDHEN and CDR2 is SYDVKM. The CDR3 totals 14 residues. Here the CDR3 DNA reads TGTGCCAGCAGCCCCGGGGCCTTGAACACTGAAGCTTTCTTT. It is translated as CASSPGALNTEAFF.

The DNA for the CDR3 is TGCAGTGCTAGGCCTAGCGGGCATGGTGAGCAGTTCTTC. It codes for CSARPSGHGEQFF. The gene calls are TRBV20-1 and TRBJ2-1; TRBD2 matches 8 bases. J lost 9 bases, V lost 3 bases, and 7 bases had no gene match. In germline, CDR1 is DFQATT, CDR2 SNEGSKA (reference sequence). The CDR3 loop spans 13 amino acids.

The chain employs TRBV20-1 and TRBJ1-6, with 7 bases matching TRBD1. CDR1 and CDR2 from the germline V gene are DFQATT and SNEGSKA (reference sequence). J lost 11 bases, V lost 0 bases, and 10 bases had no gene match. This CDR3 is built from 15 residues. CDR3 nucleotide sequence: TGCAGTGCTAGAGACCCGGCAGGGGGAAAGACACCCCTCCACTTT. Protein sequence: CSARDPAGGKTPLHF.

Concerning this clonotype itself: The germline gene is not matched at one end of the junction; a read error may be the cause. The J gene is TRBJ1-2, the V gene TRBV28, with 9 bases fitting TRBD1. The CDR3 runs 15 residues. The V gene's germline CDR1 is MDHEN and CDR2 SYDVKM. The DNA for the CDR3 is TGTGCCAGCAGTTTTCCTTCCGGGACAGGGAATGGCTACACTTTC. Encoded protein: CASSFPSGTGNGYTF.

The V gene is TRBV19, the J gene TRBJ2-6, with 7 nucleotides matching TRBD1. The length of the CDR3 is 17 residues. In germline, CDR1 is LNHDA, CDR2 SQIVND (reference sequence). With V trimmed by 5 bases and J by 4 bases, 11 bases remained unmatched. CDR3 loop: CASSWGSGGDGANVLTF. CDR3 in DNA: TGTGCCAGTAGTTGGGGGTCAGGGGGAGACGGGGCCAACGTCCTGACTTTC.

The table lists this clonotype with a few counts. The V gene is TRBV20-1, the J gene TRBJ1-6; D remains ambiguous. V was pared by 1 base and J by 6 bases, with 4 bases between. Germline V gives CDR1 DFQATT, CDR2 SNEGSKA (reference sequence). The CDR3 extends over 12 amino acids. The DNA of the CDR3 is TGCAGTGCTAGAGCGGGTAATTCACCCCTCCACTTT. This translates into CSARAGNSPLHF.

V is TRBV4-3 and J is TRBJ2-3; 13 positions agree with TRBD2. The CDR3 runs 17 residues. Germline loops: CDR1 LGHNA, CDR2 YSLEER. Germline trimming cut 1 base from V and 2 bases from J; bases unmatched to any gene: 3. CDR3 bases: TGCGCCAGCAGCCAAGTTACTAGCGGGAGGGCCACAGATACGCAGTATTTT. This translates into CASSQVTSGRATDTQYF.